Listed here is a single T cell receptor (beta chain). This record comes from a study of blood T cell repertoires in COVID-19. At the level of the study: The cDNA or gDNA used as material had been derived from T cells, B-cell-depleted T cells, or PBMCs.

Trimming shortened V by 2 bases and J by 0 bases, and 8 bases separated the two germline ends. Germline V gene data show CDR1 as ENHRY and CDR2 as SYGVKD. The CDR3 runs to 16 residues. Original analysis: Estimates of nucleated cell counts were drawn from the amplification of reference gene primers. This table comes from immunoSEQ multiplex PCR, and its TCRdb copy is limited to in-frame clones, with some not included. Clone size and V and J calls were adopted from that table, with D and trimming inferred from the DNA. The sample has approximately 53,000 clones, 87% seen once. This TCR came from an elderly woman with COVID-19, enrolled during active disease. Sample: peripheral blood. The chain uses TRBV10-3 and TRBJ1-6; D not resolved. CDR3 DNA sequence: TGTGCCATCAGTGAGCGGGGAGCCTCCTATAATTCACCCCTCCACTTT. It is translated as CAISERGASYNSPLHF.